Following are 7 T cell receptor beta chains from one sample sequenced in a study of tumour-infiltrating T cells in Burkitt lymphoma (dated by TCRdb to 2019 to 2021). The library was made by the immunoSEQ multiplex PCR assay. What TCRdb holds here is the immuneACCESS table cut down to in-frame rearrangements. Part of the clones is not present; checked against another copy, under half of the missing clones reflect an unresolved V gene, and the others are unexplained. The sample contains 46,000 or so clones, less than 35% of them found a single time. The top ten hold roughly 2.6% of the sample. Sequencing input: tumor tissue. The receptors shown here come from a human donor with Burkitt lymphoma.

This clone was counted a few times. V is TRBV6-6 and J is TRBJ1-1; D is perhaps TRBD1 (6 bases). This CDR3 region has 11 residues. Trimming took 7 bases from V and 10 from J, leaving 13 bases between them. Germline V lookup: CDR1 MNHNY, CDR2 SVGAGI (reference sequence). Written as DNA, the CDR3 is TGTGCCAGCATATCAGGGGCGCTAGCTTTCTTT. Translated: CASISGALAFF.

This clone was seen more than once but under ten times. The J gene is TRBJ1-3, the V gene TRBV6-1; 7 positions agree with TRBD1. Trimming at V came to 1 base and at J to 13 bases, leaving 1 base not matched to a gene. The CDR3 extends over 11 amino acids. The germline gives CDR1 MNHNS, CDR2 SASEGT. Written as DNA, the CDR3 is TGTGCCAGCAGTGAAGAGGGACAGATATATTTT. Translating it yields CASSEEGQIYF.

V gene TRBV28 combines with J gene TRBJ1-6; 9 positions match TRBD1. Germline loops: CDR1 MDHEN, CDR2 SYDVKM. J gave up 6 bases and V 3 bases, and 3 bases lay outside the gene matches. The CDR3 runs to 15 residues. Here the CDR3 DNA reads TGTGCCAGCAGTTTCGGGGACAGGGTTAATTCACCCCTCCACTTT. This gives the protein CASSFGDRVNSPLHF.

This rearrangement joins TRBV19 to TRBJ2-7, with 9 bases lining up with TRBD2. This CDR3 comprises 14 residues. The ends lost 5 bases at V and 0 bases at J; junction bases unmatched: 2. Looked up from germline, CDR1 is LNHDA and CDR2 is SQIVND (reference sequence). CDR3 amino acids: CASSASGASYEQYF. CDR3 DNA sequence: TGTGCCAGTAGTGCTAGCGGGGCCTCCTACGAGCAGTACTTC. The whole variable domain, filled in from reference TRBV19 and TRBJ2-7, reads DGGITQSPKYLFRKEGQNVTLSCEQNLNHDAMYWYRQDPGQGLRLIYYSQIVNDFQKGDIAEGYSVSREKKESFPLTVTSAQKNPTAFYLCASSASGASYEQYFGPGTRLTVT.

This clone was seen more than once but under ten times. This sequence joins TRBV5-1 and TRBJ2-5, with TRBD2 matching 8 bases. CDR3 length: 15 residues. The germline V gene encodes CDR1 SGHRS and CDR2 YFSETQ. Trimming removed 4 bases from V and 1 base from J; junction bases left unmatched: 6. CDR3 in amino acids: CASSISGTSQETQYF. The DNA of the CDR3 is TGCGCCAGCAGCATCTCCGGGACTAGCCAAGAGACCCAGTACTTC.

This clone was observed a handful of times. The CDR3 DNA reads TGTGCCAGTAGTACCGGGACAGGGCCCTATGGCTACACCTTC. This codes for CASSTGTGPYGYTF. The chain carries TRBV19 and TRBJ1-2; TRBD1 aligns across 9 bases. Germline V lookup: CDR1 LNHDA, CDR2 SQIVND (reference sequence). This CDR3 comprises 14 residues. Trimming removed 4 bases from V and 4 bases from J; junction bases left unmatched: 4.

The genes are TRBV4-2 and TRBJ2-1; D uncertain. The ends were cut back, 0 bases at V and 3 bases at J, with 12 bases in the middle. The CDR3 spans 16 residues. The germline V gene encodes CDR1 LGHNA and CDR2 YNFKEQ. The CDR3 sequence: CASSQEGSILYNEQFF. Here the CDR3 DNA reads TGTGCCAGCAGCCAAGAGGGTAGTATTCTCTACAATGAGCAGTTCTTC.